This record concerns one TCR beta chain sequence. The target antigen is unknown. The protocol was immunoSEQ multiplex PCR, while the TCRdb copy is restricted to in-frame clones and leaves out a portion. The sample lists 31,000 or so clones, 72% occurring once. These data come from a study of CD4 T cells in relation to SARS-CoV-2 and coronaviruses. Study background: TCR beta CDR3s were sequenced after roughly ten-day antigen culture of PBMCs. Study-wide findings and caveats: The cross-reactivity analysis covered only spike protein, not other viral proteins.

The junction had 9 bases not matched to a gene; V was cut back by 5 bases and J by 7 bases. Germline-derived CDR1 and CDR2 are MNHEY and SMNVEV (reference sequence). The CDR3 loop spans 14 amino acids. Unexposed donor CD4+ T cells date from about 2011-2018, before the COVID-19 pandemic. The cells were cultured for around ten days before CD4+ T cells were isolated. The chain couples TRBV27 to TRBJ1-2; 8 bases line up with TRBD1. This clonotype originated in a human donor in good health. The sequencing input was CD4+ T cells from PBMCs, cultured in vitro. CDR3 in amino acids: CASSLRAGTGGYTF. Written as DNA, the CDR3 is TGTGCCAGCAGTCTACGTGCAGGGACAGGTGGCTACACCTTC.